This T cell receptor (beta chain) was recovered during a study of neoadjuvant anti-PD-1 for oral cavity cancer. Study context: Around day 43, patients without progression received a fourth nivolumab dose before surgery. The study, taken as a whole, reports: Only a few patients per response group were TCR-analyzed; validation needed.

As concerns this clone: Its antigen is currently unknown.

The germline V and J ends were trimmed by 7 bases and 0 bases, with 11 bases remaining between them. This CDR3 contains 14 residues. Germline CDR1 is SGHDT and CDR2 is YYEEEE. Using immunoSEQ multiplex PCR, the repertoire was profiled, and TCRdb retains in-frame clones only, with some absent. The table shows around 37,000 clones, with around two fifths occurring only once. The time point: after neoadjuvant nivolumab, at surgical resection. The TCR sequence derives from a person between 35 and 79 years old with oral cavity squamous cell carcinoma. This chain links TRBV5-6 with TRBJ1-3; D not resolved. The source material was tumor tissue, sampled after nivolumab (anti-PD-1) treatment. CDR3 amino acids: CASFGRSSGNTIYF. The CDR3 DNA is TGTGCCAGCTTTGGACGGAGCTCTGGAAACACCATATATTTT.